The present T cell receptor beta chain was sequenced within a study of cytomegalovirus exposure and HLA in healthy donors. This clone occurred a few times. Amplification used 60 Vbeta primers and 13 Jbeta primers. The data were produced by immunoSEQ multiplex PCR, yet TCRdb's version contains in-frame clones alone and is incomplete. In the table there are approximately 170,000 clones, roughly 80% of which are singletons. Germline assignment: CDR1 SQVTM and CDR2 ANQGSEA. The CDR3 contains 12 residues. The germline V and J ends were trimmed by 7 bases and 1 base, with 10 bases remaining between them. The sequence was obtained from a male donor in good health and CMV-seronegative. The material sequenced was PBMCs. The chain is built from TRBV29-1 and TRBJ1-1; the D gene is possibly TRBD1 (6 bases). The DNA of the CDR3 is TGCAGCGCAGAAGGGGGGAACACTGAAGCTTTCTTT. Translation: CSAEGGNTEAFF.